What follows are 14 T cell receptor beta chains derived from one specimen sequenced in a study of human T cells and chemical hapten exposure. One entry per CDR3 protein, called by TCRdb with MiXCR from the RACE reads. The sample gives fewer than 130,000 distinct CDR3 sequences, roughly 11% of which show up once; around 3.4% is in the top ten. Documented time point: patch test 1, 2 weeks after DPC sensitization. Noted treatment: therapeutic diphenylcyclopropenone sensitization with weekly scalp DPC. Material: whole blood, obtained in connection with sensitization to the hapten diphenylcyclopropenone (DPC). The receptors were sampled from a woman in her 40s with alopecia areata. Some clones in this sample may be carry-over from other donors' samples.

This clonotype was observed a few times. The rearrangement uses TRBV6-2 or TRBV6-3 and TRBJ1-2; D remains ambiguous. CDR3 length: 12 residues. V lost 2 bases and J 8 bases, leaving 9 bases between the germline ends. CDR1 and CDR2 from the germline V gene are MNHEY and SVGEGT. The CDR3 nucleotides read TGTGCCAGCAGTTACAAGCGTGCCGGCTACACCTTC. Protein: CASSYKRAGYTF.

The CDR3 loop is CASRWGAQETQYF. The CDR3 bases are TGTGCCAGCAGATGGGGGGCTCAAGAGACCCAGTACTTC. This rearrangement joins TRBV28 to TRBJ2-5; D may match TRBD1 or TRBD2 (6 bases each). In germline, CDR1 is MDHEN, CDR2 SYDVKM. V lost 6 bases and J lost 2, with 10 bases in between. The CDR3 has 13 amino acids.

This clonotype appeared many times. V and J are TRBV11-2 and TRBJ2-7; 9 bases fit TRBD1. CDR3 length: 15 amino acids. Trimming at V came to 5 bases and at J to 6 bases, leaving 11 bases not matched to a gene. Germline V lookup: CDR1 SGHAT, CDR2 FQNNGV. The CDR3 loop reads CASSRTGTGSSEQYF. The CDR3 DNA reads as TGTGCCAGCAGCCGGACCGGGACAGGGAGTTCCGAGCAGTACTTC.

The genes are TRBV4-2 and TRBJ2-1; the match to TRBD1 covers 10 bases. This CDR3 has 17 residues. In germline, CDR1 is LGHNA, CDR2 YNFKEQ. The V gene end was trimmed by 0 bases and the J gene end by 1 base; junction bases not matched to a gene: 3. The CDR3 region has the DNA TGTGCCAGCAGCCAAGATGGGGACAGGGGTTCCTACAATGAGCAGTTCTTC. This codes for CASSQDGDRGSYNEQFF.

Only a few counts were recorded for this clonotype. This rearrangement joins TRBV11-1 to TRBJ2-3, with D perhaps TRBD2 (5 bases). Trimming stripped 3 bases from V and 2 bases from J, with 9 bases between. This CDR3 is built from 14 residues. From germline, CDR1 is SGHAT and CDR2 FQDESV (reference sequence). CDR3 sequence: CASSFGGFTDTQYF. CDR3 DNA sequence: TGTGCCAGCAGCTTTGGAGGATTCACAGATACGCAGTATTTT.

The sample holds many counts of this clonotype. The chain couples TRBV10-3 to TRBJ2-3, with 8 nucleotides matching TRBD2. The CDR3 covers 16 residues. Trimming removed 0 bases from V and 2 bases from J; junction bases left unmatched: 4. Germline CDR1 is ENHRY and CDR2 is SYGVKD. CDR3 bases: TGTGCCATCAGTGAGTCTAGCGGGACCCTCACAGATACGCAGTATTTT. This gives the protein CAISESSGTLTDTQYF.

The table lists this clonotype with many counts. V usage is TRBV4-2 and J usage is TRBJ1-1; D is unresolved. The germline V gene encodes CDR1 LGHNA and CDR2 YNFKEQ. Trimming stripped 2 bases from V and 3 bases from J, with 7 bases between. The CDR3 loop spans 13 amino acids. For the CDR3, the DNA is TGTGCCAGCAGCCAAAATCTAGACACTGAAGCTTTCTTT. Amino acid sequence: CASSQNLDTEAFF.

This clonotype was counted at least ten times. The rearrangement links TRBV4-2 to TRBJ2-3; 15 nucleotides agree with TRBD2. V was clipped by 1 base and J by 6 bases; unmatched bases: 8. The CDR3 spans 18 residues. CDR1 is LGHNA and CDR2 is YNFKEQ in the germline V gene. CDR3 amino acids: CASSQVGTSGRPGDTQYF. The CDR3 nucleotides are TGTGCCAGCAGCCAAGTGGGGACTAGCGGGAGGCCAGGGGATACGCAGTATTTT.

This clonotype was counted a few times. The rearrangement links TRBV12-3 or TRBV12-4 to TRBJ1-3; tentative D call: TRBD1 (5 bases). CDR3 length equals 14 residues. Trimming removed 6 bases from V and 4 bases from J, with 13 bases in between. CDR3 coding DNA: TGTGCCAGCAGCCCAAAGGGGTACGGAAACACCATATATTTT. It is translated as CASSPKGYGNTIYF.

A word on this clonotype: Possible read error: a much larger clone is one base away. The chain uses TRBV7-9 and TRBJ2-7, with D perhaps matching TRBD2 (5 bases). Per germline, CDR1 SEHNR and CDR2 FQNEAQ (reference sequence). The length of the CDR3 is 13 residues. CDR3 DNA sequence: TGTGTCAGCAGCTTACTAGAACCGGGTGAGCAGTACTTC. Its translation is CVSSLLEPGEQYF.

This clonotype was counted a single time. The chain couples TRBV19 to TRBJ2-1, with D perhaps TRBD1 or TRBD2 (5 bases each). Germline V gene data show CDR1 as LNHDA and CDR2 as SQIVND (reference sequence). This CDR3 region has 13 residues. V was pared by 3 bases and J by 15 bases, with 18 bases between. CDR3 sequence reads: CASSIPGAAWGFF. The CDR3 DNA reads TGTGCCAGTAGTATCCCCGGGGCAGCCTGGGGGTTCTTC. Full variable domain (outside the CDR3, taken from reference TRBV19 and TRBJ2-1): DGGITQSPKYLFRKEGQNVTLSCEQNLNHDAMYWYRQDPGQGLRLIYYSQIVNDFQKGDIAEGYSVSREKKESFPLTVTSAQKNPTAFYLCASSIPGAAWGFFGPGTRLTVL.

This clonotype occurred a few times. The genes are TRBV5-6 and TRBJ2-2; the D is unclear. CDR3 length: 15 residues. Trimming stripped 4 bases from V and 5 bases from J, with 15 bases between. Per the germline V gene, CDR1 is SGHDT and CDR2 is YYEEEE. In nucleotides, the CDR3 is TGTGCCAGCAGCCATGGACCCTACCGGACCGGGGAGCTGTTTTTT. Encoded protein: CASSHGPYRTGELFF. The entire variable domain, with the rest obtained from reference TRBV5-6 and TRBJ2-2, is as follows: DAGVTQSPTHLIKTRGQQVTLRCSPKSGHDTVSWYQQALGQGPQFIFQYYEEEERQRGNFPDRFSGHQFPNYSSELNVNALLLGDSALYLCASSHGPYRTGELFFGEGSRLTVL.

J is TRBJ2-3 and V is TRBV5-4, with 10 positions matching TRBD2. Germline-derived CDR1 and CDR2 are SGHNT and YYREEE (reference sequence). This CDR3 is built from 12 residues. Written as DNA, the CDR3 is TGTGTTATAGCGGGGGGACCAGATACGCAGTATTTT. It translates to CVIAGGPDTQYF. The whole variable domain, remainder taken from reference TRBV5-4 and TRBJ2-3, is ETGVTQSPTHLIKTRGQQVTLRCSSQSGHNTVSWYQQALGQGPQFIFQYYREEENGRGNFPPRFSGLQFPNYSSELNVNALELDDSALYLCVIAGGPDTQYFGPGTRLTVL.

This clonotype was recorded a few times. The rearrangement uses TRBV11-2 and TRBJ2-7; D ambiguous. Germline-derived CDR1 and CDR2 are SGHAT and FQNNGV. V was cut by 6 bases and J by 0 bases, with 18 bases left in between. This CDR3 is 16 amino acids long. The CDR3 is CASSLLIQLSSYEQYF. As DNA, the CDR3 is TGTGCCAGCAGTCTATTGATCCAATTGAGCTCCTACGAGCAGTACTTC.